This T cell receptor beta chain was sequenced in a study of post-analysis software for immune sequencing data. This clonotype was seen a single time. No antigen is known for it. The CDR3 sequence is 15 residues long. Looked up from germline, CDR1 is SGHRS and CDR2 is YFSETQ. V lost 3 bases to trimming and J lost 0 bases, with 13 bases between them. Sequencing libraries made from TCR beta cDNA carried unique molecular identifiers. TCRdb independently ran MiXCR on the PCR reads; one entry per CDR3 protein. The data contain more than 450,000 distinct CDR3 sequences, about 40% of them singletons. General study points: Under F measure analysis, samples from one preparation batch co-clustered strongly. Elevated frequency relative to controls characterized several TRBV segments in patients, TRBV5-6, TRBV5-1 and TRBV20-1 among them.

The TCR originated in a girl aged 10-17 years with multiple sclerosis. This chain uses TRBV5-1 with TRBJ2-7; possible D gene TRBD2, 6 bases. The sample comprised blood. For the CDR3, the DNA is TGCGCCAGCAGCTCTTCCCCTAGCGTCTCCTACGAGCAGTACTTC. Translation gives CASSSSPSVSYEQYF.